This is a list of T cell receptor beta chains from one sample in a study of identical twins. TCRdb fed the 5' RACE reads into MiXCR, producing one record per CDR3 protein. The data show about 790,000 distinct CDR3 sequences, around a sixth seen once. A further study also used this sample, focusing on T cells expressing NK-cell markers.

The specimen was PBMCs. All receptors come from a woman aged 18-29 years in good health. Both conserved end residues are part of each CDR3. D genes are given only for firm matches. Clone sizes are given selectively: once, few, many, or a class where the clone is expanded.

V gene	J gene	D gene	clone size	CDR3 DNA	CDR3 protein
TRBV6-1	TRBJ2-3	-	few	TGTGCCAGCATTCCGACTAGTTCCCACACAGATACGCAGTATTTT	CASIPTSSHTDTQYF
TRBV12-3/TRBV12-4	TRBJ2-3	-	-	TGTGCCAGCAGTTTCTCCAGCGGATCTCTCACAGATACGCAGTATTTT	CASSFSSGSLTDTQYF
TRBV6-6	TRBJ2-5	-	few	TGTGCCAGCAGCGGACGGGATAAAGAGACCCAGTACTTC	CASSGRDKETQYF
TRBV10-3	TRBJ2-5	TRBD2	few	TGTGCCATCAGGGGGACTAGCGGGGAAGAGACCCAGTACTTC	CAIRGTSGEETQYF
TRBV12-3/TRBV12-4	TRBJ2-1	-	-	TGTGCCAGCAGTTTACCCCTTGGAGGAGGAAAGTTCTTC	CASSLPLGGGKFF
TRBV12-3/TRBV12-4	TRBJ1-6	-	many	TGTGCCAGCAGTGACCAAGGTGGTAATTCACCCCTCCACTTT	CASSDQGGNSPLHF
TRBV20-1	TRBJ2-1	-	-	TGCAGTGCGGTGGGACATGAGAATGAGCAGTTCTTC	CSAVGHENEQFF
TRBV20-1	TRBJ2-7	-	few	TGCAGTGCTATAGACAACTACGAGCAGTACTTC	CSAIDNYEQYF
TRBV29-1	TRBJ2-7	TRBD2	few	TGCAGCGTATCAGGACTAGCGGGAGTATACGAGCAGTACTTC	CSVSGLAGVYEQYF
TRBV12-3/TRBV12-4	TRBJ2-3	TRBD1	few	TGTGCCAGCAGTGCCGGACAGGGAAGGGCAGATACGCAGTATTTT	CASSAGQGRADTQYF
TRBV30	TRBJ2-7	-	few	TGTGCCTGGAGTTCAAGGTACGAGCAGTACTTC	CAWSSRYEQYF
TRBV7-9	TRBJ2-4	-	few	TGTGCCAGCAGCTTACCCCTGGGTACGAAAAACATTCAGTACTTC	CASSLPLGTKNIQYF